These 19 T cell receptor beta chains were all obtained from the same sample, sequenced in a study of CD8 T cells in ankylosing spondylitis. In TCRdb, the 5' RACE reads were re-called with MiXCR into one record per CDR3 protein. This table holds approximately 140,000 distinct CDR3 sequences, about 42% found once. Sequenced: synovial fluid, either unsorted or a sorted T cell fraction (not recorded which). Source of these receptors: a male donor with ankylosing spondylitis.

V usage is TRBV29-1 and J usage is TRBJ2-7, with D possibly matching TRBD2 (6 bases). The CDR3 has 15 residues. Trimming stripped 0 bases from V and 3 bases from J, with 15 bases between. Germline-derived CDR1 and CDR2 are SQVTM and ANQGSEA. CDR3 loop: CSVEEGAGRFYEQYF. In DNA, the CDR3 is TGCAGCGTTGAAGAGGGCGCCGGGAGATTCTACGAGCAGTACTTC.

The V call is TRBV5-1, the J call TRBJ2-1; D call uncertain. This CDR3 is built from 14 residues. Per the germline V gene, CDR1 is SGHRS and CDR2 is YFSETQ. V was clipped by 2 bases and J by 0 bases, with 6 bases between them. The chain's CDR3 is CASSFTPSYNEQFF. For the CDR3, the DNA is TGCGCCAGCAGCTTTACCCCCTCCTACAATGAGCAGTTCTTC.

CDR3 nucleotides: TGCAGTGCCGGGTGGACCCTGGGGGCGAAGGGCTACACCTTC. Translation gives CSAGWTLGAKGYTF. The chain links TRBV20-1 to TRBJ1-2; D is possibly TRBD1 (6 bases). V lost 6 bases, J lost 8 bases, and 22 bases lay in between. This CDR3 has 14 residues. CDR1 and CDR2 (germline): DFQATT, SNEGSKA (reference sequence).

This chain uses TRBV6-2 or TRBV6-3 with TRBJ1-2; D is unresolved. V lost 8 bases to trimming and J lost 6 bases, with 10 bases between them. Germline CDR1 and CDR2: MNHEY and SVGEGT. The CDR3 contains 11 residues. CDR3 region: CASSPRHGYTF. CDR3 nucleotide sequence: TGTGCCAGCTCACCGAGGCATGGCTACACCTTC.

The rearrangement links TRBV6-5 to TRBJ1-2, with unresolved D. The CDR3 is 14 amino acids. The germline V and J ends were trimmed by 1 base and 6 bases, with 12 bases remaining between them. In germline, CDR1 is MNHEY, CDR2 SVGAGI. CDR3 DNA sequence: TGTGCCAGCAGTTACTTGCAGCTTGGTGATGGCTACACCTTC. It specifies CASSYLQLGDGYTF.

The rearrangement joins TRBV10-2 to TRBJ2-5; TRBD2 matches at 11 bases. The CDR3 has 18 residues. The germline CDR1 and CDR2 sequences are WSHSY and SAAADI. The V gene end was trimmed by 3 bases and the J gene end by 1 base; junction bases not matched to a gene: 10. CDR3 amino acids: CASSDKGSLAGGQETQYF. The CDR3 region has the DNA TGCGCCAGCAGTGATAAGGGTAGTCTAGCGGGGGGCCAAGAGACCCAGTACTTC.

The count of this clonotype is one. J is TRBJ2-3 and V is TRBV5-6, with TRBD2 matching 8 bases. V was pared by 9 bases and J by 2 bases, with 17 bases of the junction left unmatched. The CDR3 loop spans 17 amino acids. Per the germline V gene, CDR1 is SGHDT and CDR2 is YYEEEE. CDR3 coding DNA: TGTGCCACCCTCCCCGCCGGGAGCGGGGGCCACACAGATACGCAGTATTTT. Its translation is CATLPAGSGGHTDTQYF.

At least ten counts were recorded for this clonotype. V gene TRBV12-3 or TRBV12-4 combines with J gene TRBJ1-2; TRBD1 might be the D (6 bases). Deletions cut 8 bases from V and 8 bases from J, with 21 bases between. This CDR3 region has 14 residues. The CDR3 spells CASRNAGGAEGYTF. As DNA, the CDR3 is TGTGCCAGCCGAAACGCGGGGGGCGCAGAAGGCTACACCTTC.

This clonotype was detected a few times. This chain connects TRBV12-3 or TRBV12-4 to TRBJ1-2; D is ambiguous. The CDR3 contains 13 residues. Trimming shortened V by 5 bases and J by 0 bases, and 7 bases separated the two germline ends. DNA of the CDR3: TGTGCCAGCAGTATGACACCTAACTATGGCTACACCTTC. The encoded protein is CASSMTPNYGYTF.

The J gene is TRBJ2-3, the V gene TRBV27, with 9 bases fitting TRBD1. The CDR3 sequence is 15 residues long. In germline, CDR1 is MNHEY, CDR2 SMNVEV (reference sequence). Unmatched junction bases numbered 4, after V lost 2 bases and J lost 4 bases. The CDR3 spells CASSLGTGFPDTQYF. The CDR3 nucleotides are TGTGCCAGCAGTTTAGGGACAGGGTTCCCAGATACGCAGTATTTT.

This clonotype was seen a few times. This sequence joins TRBV4-2 and TRBJ2-3; TRBD2 is a possible D gene (5 bases). V was cut by 0 bases and J by 0 bases, with 13 bases left in between. CDR1 is LGHNA and CDR2 is YNFKEQ in the germline V gene. The CDR3 is 17 residues long. CDR3 DNA: TGTGCCAGCAGCCAAGATGGACCCAGCGGTAGCACAGATACGCAGTATTTT. This codes for CASSQDGPSGSTDTQYF.

The chain combines TRBV6-2 or TRBV6-3 with TRBJ1-5, with 10 nucleotides matching TRBD1. Germline V gene sequence: CDR1 MNHEY, CDR2 SVGEGT. V trimming: 5 bases; J trimming: 4 bases; junction bases outside the gene matches: 11. CDR3 size: 17 residues. The CDR3 loop is CASSRRQGAPLNQPQHF. For the CDR3, the DNA is TGTGCCAGCAGTCGAAGACAGGGGGCACCGCTAAATCAGCCCCAGCATTTT.

There are a few counts of this clonotype. V usage is TRBV6-1 and J usage is TRBJ2-3; 9 bases are a match to TRBD2. The V gene end was trimmed by 2 bases and the J gene end by 4 bases; junction bases not matched to a gene: 4. The CDR3 sequence is 15 residues long. Germline V gives CDR1 MNHNS, CDR2 SASEGT. CDR3 sequence (DNA): TGTGCCAGCAGTGAATCTGGCGGGGGGGCAGATACGCAGTATTTT. This gives the protein CASSESGGGADTQYF.

The table lists this clonotype with a few counts. The J gene is TRBJ1-4, the V gene TRBV7-9, with 11 positions matching TRBD1. The CDR3 loop spans 15 amino acids. The ends lost 5 bases at V and 8 bases at J; junction bases unmatched: 7. Germline V lookup: CDR1 SEHNR, CDR2 FQNEAQ (reference sequence). This chain's CDR3 is CASSLGTGGDEKLFF. CDR3 nucleotides: TGTGCCAGCAGCCTCGGGACAGGGGGAGACGAAAAACTGTTTTTT.

The rearrangement joins TRBV5-1 to TRBJ1-2, with a tentative D call TRBD1 (5 bases). Germline V gene lookup returns CDR1 SGHRS and CDR2 YFSETQ. The CDR3 runs to 14 residues. V gave up 4 bases and J gave up 4 bases, with 14 bases separating them. CDR3 sequence reads: CASSLWRGPYGYTF. CDR3 coding DNA: TGCGCCAGCAGCCTCTGGAGGGGTCCCTATGGCTACACCTTC.

There are a few counts of this clonotype. The chain recombines TRBV11-3 with TRBJ1-1; D unclear. Germline V lookup: CDR1 SGHNT, CDR2 YENEEA. There are 15 residues in the CDR3. The V end lost 8 bases, the J end lost 1 base, and 17 bases lay between the germline ends. The CDR3 nucleotides read TGTGCCAGCGCGCTTATCCCCCTTGCGAACACTGAAGCTTTCTTT. It is translated as CASALIPLANTEAFF.

This clonotype was recorded a few times. The J gene is TRBJ1-2, the V gene TRBV4-3; unclear D gene. The germline V gene encodes CDR1 LGHNA and CDR2 YSLEER. Trimming pared 1 base from V and 5 bases from J, leaving 23 bases between. This CDR3 is built from 18 residues. The DNA of the CDR3 is TGCGCCAGCAGCCAAGCCCCGAGTGGATGGGGTGGTCCATATGGCTACACCTTC. It encodes CASSQAPSGWGGPYGYTF.

This chain connects TRBV4-3 to TRBJ2-7; 7 nucleotides agree with TRBD2. V dropped 0 bases and J dropped 3; count of bases not matched to a gene: 5. Germline loops: CDR1 LGHNA, CDR2 YSLEER. This CDR3 region has 15 residues. CDR3 protein: CASSQEVAGFYEQYF. CDR3 coding DNA: TGCGCCAGCAGCCAAGAGGTAGCGGGTTTCTACGAGCAGTACTTC.

The chain couples TRBV5-1 to TRBJ1-1, with TRBD1 matching over 7 bases. V was pared by 4 bases and J by 8 bases, with 11 bases of the junction left unmatched. There are 14 residues in the CDR3. Germline V gene sequence: CDR1 SGHRS, CDR2 YFSETQ. The CDR3 here is CASSGNRDSREAFF. The CDR3 nucleotides read TGCGCCAGCAGCGGGAACCGGGACAGCAGGGAAGCTTTCTTT.